The entry that follows covers one T cell receptor (beta chain) sequence. Its matching antigen is unknown. These data are taken from a study of early T cells in non-severe SARS-CoV-2 infection. For the study at large: Whole-blood bulk RNA, unsorted, was sequenced, and chains were unpaired.

Unique molecular identifiers tagged individual cDNA molecules. TCRdb analysed the 5' RACE reads with MiXCR anew, one entry per CDR3 protein. The sample lists 75,000 to 100,000 distinct CDR3 sequences, under 15% occurring once. Notes on the study in general: Private and CD4 specificities were missed by VDJdb matching, which favored anti-spike CD8 responses.

Looked up from germline, CDR1 is SGHAT and CDR2 is FQDESV (reference sequence). The CDR3 has 12 amino acids. Deletions cut 5 bases from V and 9 bases from J, with 14 bases between. The chain recombines TRBV11-1 with TRBJ2-7; perhaps TRBD2 as D (6 bases). Sequenced sample: whole blood. The sequence came from an adult who was a healthcare worker with PCR-confirmed SARS-CoV-2 infection or an uninfected control (not recorded which). Written as DNA, the CDR3 is TGTGCCAGCAGCCTCTCCGGGGGAATGCAGTACTTC. This codes for CASSLSGGMQYF.